This entry lists 23 T cell receptor beta chains sequenced from one sample in a study of PD-1 blockade in mismatch repair-deficient tumors. Measured with immunoSEQ multiplex PCR; TCRdb has only the in-frame clones, and not every one. The sample holds 45,000 to 55,000 clones; over 75% are singletons and the top ten take about 8.3%. The starting material was peripheral blood, obtained roughly 21 weeks after starting pembrolizumab. Source of these receptors: an adult with mismatch repair-deficient cancer.

This clone was seen only a few times. This chain joins TRBV19 and TRBJ2-1; possible D gene TRBD1, 6 bases. CDR3 length: 14 residues. The germline V and J ends were trimmed by 6 bases and 7 bases, with 16 bases remaining between them. Germline V gene sequence: CDR1 LNHDA, CDR2 SQIVND (reference sequence). The CDR3, as DNA: TGTGCCAGTAGGTTAGCAGGGGTGGGGAATGAGCAGTTCTTC. It encodes CASRLAGVGNEQFF.

This chain connects TRBV7-9 to TRBJ1-5; D not certain. The V gene's germline CDR1 is SEHNR and CDR2 FQNEAQ (reference sequence). V lost 5 bases, J lost 6 bases, and 17 bases lay in between. The CDR3 consists of 15 residues. The CDR3, as DNA: TGTGCCAGCAGCCCCCTGGGCAGCAGCGGTCAGCCCCAGCATTTT. Translation gives CASSPLGSSGQPQHF. Supplemented by reference TRBV7-9 and TRBJ1-5, the full variable domain reads DTGVSQNPRHKITKRGQNVTFRCDPISEHNRLYWYRQTLGQGPEFLTYFQNEAQLEKSRLLSDRFSAERPKGSFSTLEIQRTEQGDSAMYLCASSPLGSSGQPQHFGDGTRLSIL.

This chain links TRBV6-6 with TRBJ2-5; the match to TRBD2 covers 10 bases. V was pared by 5 bases and J by 1 base, with 4 bases of the junction left unmatched. Looked up from germline, CDR1 is MNHNY and CDR2 is SVGAGI (reference sequence). The CDR3 is 15 amino acids. CDR3 in amino acids: CASSKREGGQETQYF. CDR3 DNA: TGTGCCAGCAGTAAGCGGGAGGGGGGCCAAGAGACCCAGTACTTC.

This sequence joins TRBV9 and TRBJ2-7, with no clear D. Trimming left V 2 bases short and J 0 bases short, with 6 bases between. The CDR3 length is 13 residues. Germline assignment: CDR1 SGDLS and CDR2 YYNGEE. CDR3: CASSVAPSYEQYF. As DNA, the CDR3 is TGTGCCAGCAGCGTGGCCCCCTCCTACGAGCAGTACTTC. Full variable domain (rest looked up from reference TRBV9 and TRBJ2-7): DSGVTQTPKHLITATGQRVTLRCSPRSGDLSVYWYQQSLDQGLQFLIQYYNGEERAKGNILERFSAQQFPDLHSELNLSSLELGDSALYFCASSVAPSYEQYFGPGTRLTVT.

This chain uses TRBV29-1 with TRBJ2-7, with D maybe TRBD2 (5 bases). The CDR3 has 13 residues. V was trimmed by 4 bases and J by 5 bases, leaving 15 bases between them. Germline V CDR1 and CDR2: SQVTM, ANQGSEA. The CDR3 bases are TGCAGCGTTGCGGCAGGAGGAATGAACGAGCAGTACTTC. As protein: CSVAAGGMNEQYF.

This clone was picked up one time. The V gene is TRBV7-9, the J gene TRBJ1-1, with a possible D match to TRBD1 (5 bases). CDR3 size: 13 residues. V gave up 5 bases and J gave up 0 bases, with 7 bases separating them. Germline assignment: CDR1 SEHNR and CDR2 FQNEAQ (reference sequence). CDR3 sequence reads: CASSPGLNTEAFF. As DNA, the CDR3 is TGTGCCAGCAGCCCAGGGCTGAACACTGAAGCTTTCTTT.

The V gene is TRBV11-1, the J gene TRBJ1-2; 7 bases fit TRBD1. Trimming cost V 5 bases and J 2 bases; bases outside gene matches: 5. The CDR3 consists of 14 residues. The germline V gene encodes CDR1 SGHAT and CDR2 FQDESV (reference sequence). The CDR3 reads CASSPTGANYGYTF. The CDR3 DNA sequence: TGTGCCAGCAGCCCAACAGGGGCGAACTATGGCTACACCTTC.

This rearrangement joins TRBV7-6 to TRBJ1-3; D gene uncertain. The CDR3 consists of 16 residues. The germline gives CDR1 SGHVS, CDR2 FNYEAQ. V lost 1 base and J 1 base, leaving 11 bases between the germline ends. The CDR3 region is CASSLEPGKSGNTIYF. The CDR3 nucleotides are TGTGCCAGCAGCTTAGAACCAGGCAAGTCTGGAAACACCATATATTTT.

This clone showed up just a few times. This rearrangement joins TRBV2 to TRBJ1-2, with 7 bases fitting TRBD1. CDR1 is SNHLY and CDR2 is FYNNEI in the germline V gene. The CDR3 length is 14 residues. Germline trimming cut 6 bases from V and 5 bases from J; bases unmatched to any gene: 9. CDR3 coding DNA: TGTGCCAGCAGGGCGACAGGGAGCCCATATGGCTACACCTTC. It specifies CASRATGSPYGYTF. Combining the CDR3 with reference TRBV2 and TRBJ1-2 gives the whole variable domain EPEVTQTPSHQVTQMGQEVILRCVPISNHLYFYWYRQILGQKVEFLVSFYNNEISEKSEIFDDQFSVERPDGSNFTLKIRSTKLEDSAMYFCASRATGSPYGYTFGSGTRLTVV.

The V and J genes are TRBV5-4 and TRBJ2-7; a possible D gene is TRBD2 (7 bases). Per germline, CDR1 SGHNT and CDR2 YYREEE (reference sequence). V dropped 3 bases and J dropped 4 bases, with 14 bases sitting between them. This CDR3 region has 14 residues. In DNA form, the CDR3 reads TGTGCCAGCAGCTCGCGGGGGCACGGGTACGAGCAGTACTTC. Translation gives CASSSRGHGYEQYF.

The chain links TRBV6-6 to TRBJ2-1; D gene uncertain. Germline assignment: CDR1 MNHNY and CDR2 SVGAGI (reference sequence). CDR3 length: 13 residues. Trimming shortened V by 5 bases and J by 7 bases, and 12 bases separated the two germline ends. Here the CDR3 reads CASSPGRVNEQFF. CDR3 coding DNA: TGTGCCAGCAGTCCGGGCCGGGTAAATGAGCAGTTCTTC.

J is TRBJ1-2 and V is TRBV7-2; 8 bases agree with TRBD1. The CDR3 runs 16 residues. The germline V gene encodes CDR1 SGHTA and CDR2 FQGNSA. J lost 1 base, V lost 4 bases, and 8 bases had no gene match. As DNA, the CDR3 is TGTGCCAGCAGCTCGGCCGGGACAGGAGTTAACTATGGCTACACCTTC. This codes for CASSSAGTGVNYGYTF.

The chain uses TRBV29-1 and TRBJ2-1; TRBD2 aligns across 8 bases. V shed 6 bases and J 10 bases; nucleotides not matched to a gene: 11. CDR1 and CDR2 from the germline V gene are SQVTM and ANQGSEA. The CDR3 has 13 amino acids. CDR3 residues: CSVPLAGGGEQFF. DNA of the CDR3: TGCAGCGTACCCCTGGCGGGAGGCGGGGAGCAGTTCTTC.

This sequence joins TRBV5-6 and TRBJ2-3; D is possibly TRBD1 or TRBD2 (5 bases each). The CDR3 has 16 residues. The V end lost 4 bases, the J end lost 2 bases, and 17 bases lay between the germline ends. Germline V gives CDR1 SGHDT, CDR2 YYEEEE. The CDR3 loop is CASSPQMRGTTDTQYF. The CDR3 DNA follows: TGTGCCAGCAGCCCCCAGATGAGGGGAACCACAGATACGCAGTATTTT.

This clone has a handful of counts. V gene TRBV7-9 combines with J gene TRBJ2-1; D not resolved. From germline, CDR1 is SEHNR and CDR2 FQNEAQ (reference sequence). V was shortened by 5 bases and J by 9 bases, with 11 bases between the two germline ends. CDR3 length equals 12 residues. The CDR3 DNA is TGTGCCAGCAGCCCCATGAGCCGTGAGCAGTTCTTC. It codes for CASSPMSREQFF.

This chain links TRBV7-2 with TRBJ2-7; D is possibly TRBD2 (6 bases). The germline V and J ends were trimmed by 5 bases and 1 base, with 15 bases remaining between them. The germline V gene has CDR1 SGHTA and CDR2 FQGNSA. This CDR3 region has 15 residues. In nucleotides, the CDR3 is TGTGCCAGCAGCCTCCTTGTGGGGGGATCCTACGAGCAGTACTTC. Its translation is CASSLLVGGSYEQYF. Drawing the rest from reference TRBV7-2 and TRBJ2-7, the complete variable domain is GAGVSQSPSNKVTEKGKDVELRCDPISGHTALYWYRQSLGQGLEFLIYFQGNSAPDKSGLPSDRFSAERTGGSVSTLTIQRTQQEDSAVYLCASSLLVGGSYEQYFGPGTRLTVT.

The V call is TRBV11-3, the J call TRBJ2-1; possibly TRBD2 for D (6 bases). The CDR3 spans 14 residues. Germline loops: CDR1 SGHNT, CDR2 YENEEA. The ends were cut back, 3 bases at V and 9 bases at J, with 15 bases in the middle. Here the CDR3 reads CASSFPAGQPEQFF. CDR3 DNA sequence: TGTGCCAGCAGCTTCCCCGCGGGGCAACCTGAGCAGTTCTTC.

V usage is TRBV19 and J usage is TRBJ2-7; possibly TRBD1 for D (7 bases). Germline values: CDR1 LNHDA, CDR2 SQIVND (reference sequence). The CDR3 covers 14 residues. V gave up 5 bases and J gave up 3 bases, with 14 bases separating them. CDR3 residues: CASSEQGRNYEQYF. The CDR3 coding sequence is TGTGCCAGTAGTGAACAGGGGAGGAACTACGAGCAGTACTTC.

This chain joins TRBV11-2 and TRBJ2-7; TRBD2 matches 14 bases. The germline CDR1 and CDR2 sequences are SGHAT and FQNNGV. J gave up 2 bases and V 6 bases, and 3 bases lay outside the gene matches. CDR3 length: 15 residues. CDR3 region: CASRPTSGRAYEQYF. CDR3 bases: TGTGCCAGCAGGCCGACTAGCGGGAGGGCCTACGAGCAGTACTTC.

The chain joins TRBV6-1 to TRBJ1-5; TRBD1 aligns across 8 bases. V gave up 6 bases and J gave up 2 bases; unmatched junction bases: 6. Germline CDR1 MNHNS, CDR2 SASEGT. The CDR3 length is 15 residues. In nucleotides, the CDR3 is TGTGCCAGCAGAGGTGACAGGGGAGGCAATCAGCCCCAGCATTTT. This encodes CASRGDRGGNQPQHF.

The CDR3 DNA sequence: TGTGCCAGTGGACTAGCGGGAGCAGATACGCAGTATTTT. Translating gives CASGLAGADTQYF. This chain joins TRBV19 and TRBJ2-3, with 13 bases matching TRBD2. Germline V gene sequence: CDR1 LNHDA, CDR2 SQIVND (reference sequence). With 8 bases clipped from V and 4 bases from J, the junction kept 0 bases outside the gene matches. This CDR3 has 13 residues.

The chain links TRBV11-3 to TRBJ2-7; unclear D gene. The V end lost 7 bases, the J end lost 4 bases, and 11 bases lay between the germline ends. The length of the CDR3 is 12 residues. Per the germline V gene, CDR1 is SGHNT and CDR2 is YENEEA. The CDR3 is CASTAGLYEQYF. In DNA form, the CDR3 reads TGTGCCAGCACTGCCGGGCTTTACGAGCAGTACTTC.

The rearrangement joins TRBV29-1 to TRBJ1-1; D gene ambiguous. V was clipped by 7 bases and J by 0 bases, with 12 bases between them. The CDR3 has 13 residues. Germline V gene lookup returns CDR1 SQVTM and CDR2 ANQGSEA. CDR3 protein: CSAWSQVNTEAFF. For the CDR3, the DNA is TGCAGCGCCTGGTCGCAGGTGAACACTGAAGCTTTCTTT.